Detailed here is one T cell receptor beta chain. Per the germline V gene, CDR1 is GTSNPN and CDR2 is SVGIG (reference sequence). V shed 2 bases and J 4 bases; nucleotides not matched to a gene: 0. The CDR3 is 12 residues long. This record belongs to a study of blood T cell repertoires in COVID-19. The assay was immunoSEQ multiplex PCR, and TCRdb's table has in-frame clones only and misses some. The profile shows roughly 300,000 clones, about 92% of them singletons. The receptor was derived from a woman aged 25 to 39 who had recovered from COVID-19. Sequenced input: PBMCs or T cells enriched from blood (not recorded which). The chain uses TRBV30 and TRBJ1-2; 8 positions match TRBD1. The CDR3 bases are TGTGCCTGGAGTACAGGGGGCTATGGCTACACCTTC. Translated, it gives CAWSTGGYGYTF.